This T cell receptor (beta chain) was found in a study of blood T cell repertoires in COVID-19. For the study at large: Spain, Italy and the United States supplied samples that represented acute and convalescent COVID-19. Nucleic acid was either cDNA or gDNA, and it came from T cells, B-cell-depleted T cells, or PBMCs.

In the original analysis: By means of reference gene primer amplification, nucleated cell counts were estimated. The repertoire was sequenced with immunoSEQ multiplex PCR; TCRdb's copy has only in-frame clones and lacks some. That table supplies the V and J calls and clone size; D and trimming were determined from the DNA. Of just under 150,000 clones detected, around nine tenths appear once; the ten largest clones hold around 8.3%. The CDR3 contains 16 residues. Deletions cut 1 base from V and 3 bases from J, with 15 bases between. Germline loops: CDR1 LGHNA, CDR2 YNFKEQ. Sequenced: peripheral blood. The receptor's source is a woman between 50 and 59 years old with active or convalescent COVID-19. This chain joins TRBV4-2 and TRBJ2-5; D is perhaps TRBD1 (6 bases). In DNA, the CDR3 is TGTGCCAGCAGCCAAGCCTCCGGGACATTTGAAGAGACCCAGTACTTC. This gives the protein CASSQASGTFEETQYF.